The next 27 T cell receptor beta chains were all read from a single sample in a study of PD-L1 blockade in urothelial cancer. Using immunoSEQ multiplex PCR, the repertoire was profiled, and TCRdb retains in-frame clones only, with some absent. Of about 71,000 clones in the sample, about 88% were seen once. The sample was PBMCs, taken around atezolizumab (anti-PD-L1) treatment. Every receptor here comes from a man aged 60-69 years with urothelial cancer.

The V and J genes are TRBV4-1 and TRBJ2-3; 7 positions match TRBD1. Germline CDR1 is MGHRA and CDR2 is YSYEKL. V shed 4 bases and J 1 base; nucleotides not matched to a gene: 8. This CDR3 spans 16 amino acids. CDR3 DNA: TGCGCCAGCAGCCCACTAGACAGGGTTGGCACAGATACGCAGTATTTT. This sequence encodes CASSPLDRVGTDTQYF.

The chain couples TRBV14 to TRBJ2-5, with D hard to call. V lost 0 bases and J lost 2, with 7 bases in between. Germline V gene lookup returns CDR1 SGHDN and CDR2 FVKESK. The CDR3 runs to 14 residues. CDR3: CASSQDLQQETQYF. CDR3 bases: TGTGCCAGCAGCCAAGATCTACAGCAAGAGACCCAGTACTTC.

In its sample, this clone was seen once. The chain combines TRBV9 with TRBJ1-5, with D possibly being TRBD1 (5 bases). Germline V CDR1 and CDR2: SGDLS, YYNGEE. The CDR3 is 15 amino acids. V was clipped by 3 bases and J by 5 bases, with 15 bases between them. The CDR3 nucleotides read TGTGCCAGCAGCGCGTGGGAGGGGCGCGATCAGCCCCAGCATTTT. It is translated as CASSAWEGRDQPQHF.

This chain joins TRBV4-3 and TRBJ1-4; no clear D. The V end lost 4 bases, the J end lost 4 bases, and 13 bases lay between the germline ends. CDR1 is LGHNA, CDR2 YSLEER, per germline. The CDR3 length is 15 residues. The CDR3: CASSLQVGLNEKLFF. The CDR3, as DNA: TGCGCCAGCAGCCTACAAGTGGGCCTTAATGAAAAACTGTTTTTT.

The J gene is TRBJ1-3, the V gene TRBV15; 7 bases map to TRBD1. The CDR3 is made up of 16 amino acids. CDR1 LNHNV and CDR2 YYDKDF come from the germline V gene (reference sequence). V trimming: 1 base; J trimming: 1 base; junction bases outside the gene matches: 4. CDR3 bases: TGTGCCACCAGCAGAGGGGCGACAGGGTCTGGAAACACCATATATTTT. Encoded protein: CATSRGATGSGNTIYF.

The chain has TRBV2 and TRBJ1-6; TRBD1 matches at 7 bases. The length of the CDR3 is 14 residues. Germline assignment: CDR1 SNHLY and CDR2 FYNNEI. Unmatched junction bases numbered 5, after V lost 5 bases and J lost 7 bases. The CDR3 DNA sequence: TGTGCCAGCAGTCGAGACAGGGACAATTCACCCCTCCACTTT. Its protein is CASSRDRDNSPLHF.

The CDR3 loop reads CASSARTPLDGYTF. The CDR3 coding sequence is TGTGCCAGCAGTGCCCGAACACCTCTTGATGGCTACACCTTC. The rearrangement joins TRBV6-5 to TRBJ1-2; D remains ambiguous. The germline gives CDR1 MNHEY, CDR2 SVGAGI. The CDR3 runs to 14 residues. Trimming removed 5 bases at V and 6 bases at J, with 16 bases between.

CDR3 nucleotide sequence: TGTGCCAGCACCGTCATATGGGGGGGAGCCGGGGAGCTGTTTTTT. It specifies CASTVIWGGAGELFF. V is TRBV7-8 and J is TRBJ2-2, with 7 positions matching TRBD2. The trim removed 7 bases at V and 6 bases at J, leaving 11 bases unmatched. The CDR3 totals 15 residues. The germline V gene encodes CDR1 SGHVS and CDR2 FQNEAQ.

The chain links TRBV7-9 to TRBJ1-4; TRBD1 matches at 9 bases. The V and J ends lost 4 bases and 9 bases, in that order; junction bases with no gene match: 3. The CDR3 is 13 residues long. Germline V gives CDR1 SEHNR, CDR2 FQNEAQ (reference sequence). CDR3 sequence: CASSSGTGQKLFF. CDR3 bases: TGTGCCAGCAGCTCCGGGACAGGGCAAAAACTGTTTTTT.

The count of this clone is one. V gene TRBV7-9 combines with J gene TRBJ2-5, with TRBD1 identical over 7 bases. The CDR3 is made up of 15 amino acids. The germline V gene encodes CDR1 SEHNR and CDR2 FQNEAQ (reference sequence). Losses at the gene ends were 11 bases for V and 4 bases for J; bases not matched to a gene: 16. The CDR3 loop reads CAVRGQVRARETQYF. For the CDR3, the DNA is TGTGCCGTTAGGGGGCAGGTCAGGGCCCGAGAGACCCAGTACTTC.

This chain connects TRBV6-6 to TRBJ1-1; D gene uncertain. Germline V gene lookup returns CDR1 MNHNY and CDR2 SVGAGI (reference sequence). The V end was cut by 6 bases, the J end by 0 bases, with 8 bases between. The CDR3 loop spans 13 amino acids. The DNA of the CDR3 is TGTGCCAGCAGCAGGCAGATGAACACTGAAGCTTTCTTT. This sequence encodes CASSRQMNTEAFF.

The J gene is TRBJ2-2, the V gene TRBV2; 11 bases are shared with TRBD1. The length of the CDR3 is 15 residues. Germline V gene lookup returns CDR1 SNHLY and CDR2 FYNNEI. V dropped 6 bases and J dropped 1; count of bases not matched to a gene: 1. The CDR3 sequence: CASRGTGGNTGELFF. The CDR3 DNA sequence: TGTGCCAGCAGGGGGACAGGGGGGAACACCGGGGAGCTGTTTTTT.

This clone was seen once. The chain has TRBV9 and TRBJ2-6; D is possibly TRBD2 (5 bases). This CDR3 region has 16 residues. V was clipped by 0 bases and J by 4 bases, with 11 bases between them. CDR1 SGDLS and CDR2 YYNGEE come from the germline V gene. For the CDR3, the DNA is TGTGCCAGCAGCGTAGGAGGGTCCCTCGGGGCCAACGTCCTGACTTTC. Protein product: CASSVGGSLGANVLTF.

The chain links TRBV10-3 to TRBJ2-1, with a possible D match to TRBD1 (6 bases). The germline gives CDR1 ENHRY, CDR2 SYGVKD. The V and J ends lost 7 bases and 4 bases respectively, with 14 bases between them. This CDR3 is built from 14 residues. CDR3 in amino acids: CAINPGQLYNEQFF. CDR3 sequence (DNA): TGTGCCATCAACCCCGGACAGCTATACAATGAGCAGTTCTTC.

This chain uses TRBV30 with TRBJ2-1, with 15 bases that match TRBD2. CDR3 length equals 13 residues. Germline V CDR1 and CDR2: GTSNPN, SVGIG (reference sequence). Unmatched junction bases numbered 0, after V lost 5 bases and J lost 7 bases. CDR3 loop: CAWGTSGGNEQFF. The CDR3, as DNA: TGTGCCTGGGGGACTAGCGGGGGGAATGAGCAGTTCTTC.

This clone was counted a single time. This rearrangement joins TRBV6-5 to TRBJ1-1; TRBD1 aligns across 9 bases. Germline V lookup: CDR1 MNHEY, CDR2 SVGAGI. The CDR3 loop spans 16 amino acids. J was trimmed by 4 bases and V by 4 bases; bases with no gene match: 10. CDR3: CASSSPGGTGSTEAFF. CDR3 nucleotide sequence: TGTGCCAGCAGTTCCCCAGGGGGGACAGGGAGCACTGAAGCTTTCTTT.

The rearrangement uses TRBV15 and TRBJ2-7, with 8 bases matching TRBD1. The CDR3 is 13 amino acids. J was trimmed by 9 bases and V by 2 bases; bases with no gene match: 6. CDR1 is LNHNV and CDR2 is YYDKDF in the germline V gene (reference sequence). CDR3 nucleotides: TGTGCCACCAGCAGACTATCCGGACAGGGGCAGTACTTC. Translation: CATSRLSGQGQYF. The full variable domain, completed using reference TRBV15 and TRBJ2-7, is DAMVIQNPRYQVTQFGKPVTLSCSQTLNHNVMYWYQQKSSQAPKLLFHYYDKDFNNEADTPDNFQSRRPNTSFCFLDIRSPGLGDTAMYLCATSRLSGQGQYFGPGTRLTVT.

This clone was seen only a few times. The chain is built from TRBV19 and TRBJ2-2, with D possibly matching TRBD2 (7 bases). The germline CDR1 and CDR2 sequences are LNHDA and SQIVND (reference sequence). V lost 7 bases and J 4 bases, leaving 16 bases between the germline ends. The CDR3 is made up of 15 amino acids. Written as DNA, the CDR3 is TGTGCCAGTACCCTAGGGGGGGCGAGCACCGGGGAGCTGTTTTTT. As protein: CASTLGGASTGELFF.

This clone was counted a few times. V usage is TRBV5-1 and J usage is TRBJ2-1; 9 nucleotides line up with TRBD1. Germline V gene sequence: CDR1 SGHRS, CDR2 YFSETQ. V shed 4 bases, J shed 5 bases, and the junction held 7 bases outside the gene matches. CDR3 size: 15 residues. Here the CDR3 reads CASSESTGGNNEQFF. CDR3 in DNA: TGCGCCAGCAGCGAATCGACAGGGGGGAACAATGAGCAGTTCTTC.

This chain links TRBV30 with TRBJ1-4, with TRBD1 identical over 7 bases. V gave up 0 bases and J gave up 6 bases; unmatched junction bases: 7. CDR1 GTSNPN and CDR2 SVGIG come from the germline V gene (reference sequence). This CDR3 region has 15 residues. CDR3 region: CAWSVLGQSDEKLFF. The CDR3 DNA follows: TGTGCCTGGAGTGTACTGGGACAGTCGGATGAAAAACTGTTTTTT. Variable domain in full (rest from reference TRBV30 and TRBJ1-4): SQTIHQWPATLVQPVGSPLSLECTVEGTSNPNLYWYRQAAGRGLQLLFYSVGIGQISSEVPQNLSASRPQDRQFILSSKKLLLSDSGFYLCAWSVLGQSDEKLFFGSGTQLSVL.

V is TRBV6-1 and J is TRBJ1-5; D not resolved. Germline V gene data show CDR1 as MNHNS and CDR2 as SASEGT. The V end was cut by 6 bases, the J end by 7 bases, with 13 bases between. There are 13 residues in the CDR3. In nucleotides, the CDR3 is TGTGCCAGCAGCGAAAACCGGGGACAGCCCCAGCATTTT. It yields the protein CASSENRGQPQHF.

This rearrangement joins TRBV29-1 to TRBJ2-3, with D unresolved. CDR1 SQVTM and CDR2 ANQGSEA come from the germline V gene. The CDR3 is 11 residues long. V lost 7 bases, J lost 3 bases, and 8 bases lay in between. In DNA form, the CDR3 reads TGCAGCGCCATGACTACAGATACGCAGTATTTT. This translates into CSAMTTDTQYF.

The chain couples TRBV4-2 to TRBJ2-1; D unresolved. Germline CDR1 reads LGHNA; CDR2 reads YNFKEQ. The CDR3 extends over 15 amino acids. V lost 1 base, J lost 6 bases, and 13 bases lay in between. As DNA, the CDR3 is TGTGCCAGCAGCCAAGCTGTAGTTCCAAGCAATGAGCAGTTCTTC. Protein product: CASSQAVVPSNEQFF.

The CDR3 sequence: CASRPHRGGMAFF. In DNA, the CDR3 is TGTGCCAGCAGACCTCACAGGGGGGGTATGGCTTTCTTT. V usage is TRBV27 and J usage is TRBJ1-1; TRBD1 matches 8 bases. CDR3 length: 13 residues. Germline V gives CDR1 MNHEY, CDR2 SMNVEV (reference sequence). V trimming: 6 bases; J trimming: 11 bases; junction bases outside the gene matches: 11.

Points on this clone: Within the sample, other DNA sequences also encode this same CDR3. This chain connects TRBV6-5 to TRBJ2-1; a possible D gene is TRBD2 (5 bases). The V gene's germline CDR1 is MNHEY and CDR2 SVGAGI. The V end was cut by 4 bases, the J end by 5 bases, with 6 bases between. The CDR3 contains 12 residues. The CDR3, as DNA: TGTGCCAGCAGTTCGGGGAACAATGAGCAGTTCTTC. Translation gives CASSSGNNEQFF.

The genes are TRBV5-1 and TRBJ2-4; D is perhaps TRBD2 (5 bases). This CDR3 spans 18 amino acids. CDR1 SGHRS and CDR2 YFSETQ come from the germline V gene. V lost 4 bases and J 0 bases, leaving 20 bases between the germline ends. CDR3 sequence reads: CASSPSDGNGVAKNIQYF. The CDR3 bases are TGCGCCAGCAGCCCCTCGGACGGAAACGGGGTAGCCAAAAACATTCAGTACTTC. Full variable domain (outside the CDR3, taken from reference TRBV5-1 and TRBJ2-4): KAGVTQTPRYLIKTRGQQVTLSCSPISGHRSVSWYQQTPGQGLQFLFEYFSETQRNKGNFPGRFSGRQFSNSRSEMNVSTLELGDSALYLCASSPSDGNGVAKNIQYFGAGTRLSVL.

This clone was counted a single time. This rearrangement joins TRBV5-1 to TRBJ1-2; TRBD1 might be the D (5 bases). Deletions cut 1 base from V and 5 bases from J, with 15 bases between. CDR1 is SGHRS and CDR2 is YFSETQ in the germline V gene. The CDR3 is 15 amino acids. CDR3: CASSLISGGGYGYTF. The CDR3 DNA follows: TGCGCCAGCAGCTTGATTTCTGGGGGGGGTTATGGCTACACCTTC.